This T cell receptor (beta chain) was sequenced in a study of blood T cell repertoires in COVID-19 (dated by TCRdb to about 2020). Background for the entire study: Samples from collaborators originated in the United States, Italy and Spain and spanned both the acute and convalescent phases of COVID-19. The material from the prospective study consisted of cDNA or gDNA derived from T cells, B-cell-depleted T cells, or PBMCs. Deeply sampled blood TCRbeta repertoires from subjects exposed to, actively infected with, or recovered from COVID-19 were included in the dataset. A freely available public database, intended as a resource for researchers studying the immune response to SARS-CoV-2, is where the repertoires were released. Samples came from the ongoing ImmuneRACE study (first 160 participants) plus 1,254 subjects from 6 global collaborators. The sample metadata nearly always contained a de-identified subject ID, COVID-19 status, age in years and sex. HLA class I and class II types, where available, came from metadata supplied by the sample provider rather than from assay-based typing.

The germline V gene sets CDR1 to MGHRA and CDR2 to YSYEKL. Its CDR3 holds 13 amino acids, cysteine through phenylalanine. Of the read, only the CDR3 DNA is kept; its 39 bases are in frame from base 1. Trimming at the junction amounts to 4 bases on V and 6 bases on J, and the germline ends lie 11 bases apart. TCRbeta CDR3 regions were amplified from genomic DNA by means of the immunoSEQ Assay, a bias-controlled multiplex PCR. The paper's processing steps were these. Within the assay, amplification of reference gene primers was used to estimate how many nucleated cells each sample contained. Sequence reads were collapsed and filtered to measure the absolute abundance of every unique TCRbeta CDR3 rearrangement. For each sample, productive Simpson clonality was calculated by taking the square root of Simpson's diversity index across productive rearrangements. TCRdb's version of the immuneACCESS table is confined to in-frame rearrangements and falls short of the full clone set. An unresolved V gene accounts for under half of the shortfall where checked; the remainder is of unknown origin. The DNA was the basis for D and trimming; V, J and clone size are from that table. In this sample the table shows about 89,000 clones, about 85% of which occur a single time. The biggest ten clones account for approximately 12% of the sample.

Of note for this clone: No antigen is known for it. Base qualities are not recorded, but no much larger clone differs from it by a single base.

Broad study findings and their caveats: How much clinical and demographic metadata was included differed by source and by participant, and the metadata was provided uncurated.

Whole blood was collected in K2EDTA tubes by collaborating institutions according to the institutions' own protocols. For TCRbeta analysis, collaborator samples were shipped as frozen whole blood, as isolated PBMCs, or as DNA extracted from either sample type. Sequences were obtained from peripheral blood. The V and J genes are TRBV4-1 and TRBJ2-3; tentative D gene TRBD2, with 5 bases matching. The clonotype was recovered from a woman of 80 years or more with acute or convalescent COVID-19. The CDR3 corresponds to CASSLNPGDTQYF. The nucleotide sequence reads as follows: TGCGCCAGCAGCCTCAATCCGGGGGATACGCAGTATTTT.